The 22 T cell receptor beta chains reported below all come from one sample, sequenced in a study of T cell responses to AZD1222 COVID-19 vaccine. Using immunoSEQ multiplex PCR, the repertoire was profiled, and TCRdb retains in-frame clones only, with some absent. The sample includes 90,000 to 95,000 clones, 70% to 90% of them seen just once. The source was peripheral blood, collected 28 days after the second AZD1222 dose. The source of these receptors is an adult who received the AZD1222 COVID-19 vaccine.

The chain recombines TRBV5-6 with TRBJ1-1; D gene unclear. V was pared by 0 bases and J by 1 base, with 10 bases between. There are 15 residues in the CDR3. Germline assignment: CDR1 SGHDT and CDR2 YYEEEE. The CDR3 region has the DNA TGTGCCAGCAGCTTGGACGGCGGAGGGAACACTGAAGCTTTCTTT. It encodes CASSLDGGGNTEAFF.

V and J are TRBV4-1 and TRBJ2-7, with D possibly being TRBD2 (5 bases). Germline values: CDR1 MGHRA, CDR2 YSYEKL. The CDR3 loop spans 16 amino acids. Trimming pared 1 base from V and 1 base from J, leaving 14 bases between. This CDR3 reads CASSQGGRRVSYEQYF. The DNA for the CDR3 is TGCGCCAGCAGCCAAGGGGGTAGGCGGGTATCCTACGAGCAGTACTTC.

The CDR3 DNA is TGTGCCAGCAGCTTGGGGGGACAGGCCAGCAGAGGTGAAAAACTGTTTTTT. This codes for CASSLGGQASRGEKLFF. This sequence joins TRBV5-4 and TRBJ1-4, with 8 bases matching TRBD1. The length of the CDR3 is 17 residues. Germline CDR1 reads SGHNT; CDR2 reads YYREEE (reference sequence). After removal of 0 bases from V and 7 bases from J, the junction contained 11 bases not matched to a gene.

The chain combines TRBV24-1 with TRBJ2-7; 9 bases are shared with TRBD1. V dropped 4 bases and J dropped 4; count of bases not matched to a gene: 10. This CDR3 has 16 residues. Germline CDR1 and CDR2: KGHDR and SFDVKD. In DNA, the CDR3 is TGTGCCACCAGTGACCCCAGCGGGACAGGGCATTACGAGCAGTACTTC. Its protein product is CATSDPSGTGHYEQYF.

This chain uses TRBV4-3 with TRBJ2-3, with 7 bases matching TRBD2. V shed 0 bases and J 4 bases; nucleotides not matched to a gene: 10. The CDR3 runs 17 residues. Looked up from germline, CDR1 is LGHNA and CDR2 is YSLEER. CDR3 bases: TGCGCCAGCAGCCAAGATTACGGCGGGGGAGTGTCAGATACGCAGTATTTT. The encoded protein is CASSQDYGGGVSDTQYF.

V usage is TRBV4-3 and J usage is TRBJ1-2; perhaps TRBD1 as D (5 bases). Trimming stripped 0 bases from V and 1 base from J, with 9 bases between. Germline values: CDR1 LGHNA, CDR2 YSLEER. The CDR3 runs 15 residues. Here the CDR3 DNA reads TGCGCCAGCAGCCAAGAGGGGGTCGTTAACTATGGCTACACCTTC. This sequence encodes CASSQEGVVNYGYTF.

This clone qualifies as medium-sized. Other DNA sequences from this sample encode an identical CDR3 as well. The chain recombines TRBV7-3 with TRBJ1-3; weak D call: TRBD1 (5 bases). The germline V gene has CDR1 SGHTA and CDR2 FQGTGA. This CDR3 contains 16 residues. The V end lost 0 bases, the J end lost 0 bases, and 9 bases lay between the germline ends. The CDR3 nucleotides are TGTGCCAGCAGCTTAACCGGGGGAAACTCTGGAAACACCATATATTTT. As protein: CASSLTGGNSGNTIYF.

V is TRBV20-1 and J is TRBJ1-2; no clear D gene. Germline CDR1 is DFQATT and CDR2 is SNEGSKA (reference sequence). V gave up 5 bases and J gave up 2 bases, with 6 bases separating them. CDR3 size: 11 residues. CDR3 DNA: TGCAGTGCTCCTCGGAACTATGGCTACACCTTC. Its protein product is CSAPRNYGYTF.

For the CDR3, the DNA is TGTGCCAGCAGCAACGGGGTCCTTTACTCCTACGAGCAGTACTTC. Amino acid sequence: CASSNGVLYSYEQYF. V and J are TRBV6-2 or TRBV6-3 and TRBJ2-7, with a tentative D call TRBD2 (5 bases). From germline, CDR1 is MNHEY and CDR2 SVGEGT. V gave up 6 bases and J gave up 0 bases, with 15 bases separating them. The CDR3 extends over 15 amino acids.

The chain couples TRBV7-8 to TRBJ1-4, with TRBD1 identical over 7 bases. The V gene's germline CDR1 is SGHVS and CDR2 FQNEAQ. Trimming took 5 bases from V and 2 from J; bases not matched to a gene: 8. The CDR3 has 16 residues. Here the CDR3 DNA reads TGTGCCAGCAGCCTCCGACAGGGCTCCACTAATGAAAAACTGTTTTTT. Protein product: CASSLRQGSTNEKLFF.

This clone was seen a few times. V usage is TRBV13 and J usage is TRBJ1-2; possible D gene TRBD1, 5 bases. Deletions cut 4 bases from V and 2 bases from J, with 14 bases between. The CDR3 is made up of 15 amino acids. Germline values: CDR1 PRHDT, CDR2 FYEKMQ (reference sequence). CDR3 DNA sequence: TGTGCCAGCAGCTACGTCCCGACAGAAAACTATGGCTACACCTTC. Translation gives CASSYVPTENYGYTF.

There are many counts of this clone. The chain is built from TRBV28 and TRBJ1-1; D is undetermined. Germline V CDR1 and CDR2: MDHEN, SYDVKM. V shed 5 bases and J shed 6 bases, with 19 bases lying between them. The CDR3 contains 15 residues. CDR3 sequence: CASSVVAEGKPEAFF. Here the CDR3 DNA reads TGTGCCAGCAGTGTGGTGGCGGAGGGTAAGCCTGAAGCTTTCTTT.

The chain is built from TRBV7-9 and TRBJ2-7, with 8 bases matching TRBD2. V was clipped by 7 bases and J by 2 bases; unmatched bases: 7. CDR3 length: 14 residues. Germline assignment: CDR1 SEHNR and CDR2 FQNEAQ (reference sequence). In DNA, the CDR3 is TGTGCCAGCACGCGGGCGGGGGGTACCTACGAGCAGTACTTC. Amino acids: CASTRAGGTYEQYF.

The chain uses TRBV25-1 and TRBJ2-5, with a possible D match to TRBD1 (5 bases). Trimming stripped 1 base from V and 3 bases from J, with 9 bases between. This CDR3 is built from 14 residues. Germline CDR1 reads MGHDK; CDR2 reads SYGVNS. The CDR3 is CASSESAREETQYF. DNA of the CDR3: TGTGCCAGCAGTGAATCGGCCAGGGAAGAGACCCAGTACTTC.

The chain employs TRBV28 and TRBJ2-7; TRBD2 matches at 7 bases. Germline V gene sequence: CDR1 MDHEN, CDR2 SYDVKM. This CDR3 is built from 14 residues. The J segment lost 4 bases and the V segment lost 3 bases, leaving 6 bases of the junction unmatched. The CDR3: CASSFGGGTYEQYF. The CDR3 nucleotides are TGTGCCAGCAGTTTCGGGGGAGGGACTTACGAGCAGTACTTC.

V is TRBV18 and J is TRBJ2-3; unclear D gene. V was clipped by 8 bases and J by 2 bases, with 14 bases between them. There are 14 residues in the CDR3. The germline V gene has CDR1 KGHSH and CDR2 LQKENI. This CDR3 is CASQRLGPTDTQYF. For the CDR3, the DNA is TGTGCCAGCCAAAGACTCGGTCCCACAGATACGCAGTATTTT.

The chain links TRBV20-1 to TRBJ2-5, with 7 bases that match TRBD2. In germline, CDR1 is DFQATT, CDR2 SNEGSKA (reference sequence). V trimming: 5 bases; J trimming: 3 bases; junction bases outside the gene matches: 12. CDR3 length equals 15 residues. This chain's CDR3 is CSAGGRDYLEETQYF. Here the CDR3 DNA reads TGCAGTGCTGGTGGCCGGGACTACCTCGAAGAGACCCAGTACTTC.

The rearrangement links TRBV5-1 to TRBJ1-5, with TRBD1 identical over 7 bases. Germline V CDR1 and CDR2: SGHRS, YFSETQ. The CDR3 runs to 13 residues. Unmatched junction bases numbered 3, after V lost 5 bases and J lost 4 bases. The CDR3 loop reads CASRRDSNQPQHF. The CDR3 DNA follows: TGCGCCAGCAGGCGGGACAGTAATCAGCCCCAGCATTTT.

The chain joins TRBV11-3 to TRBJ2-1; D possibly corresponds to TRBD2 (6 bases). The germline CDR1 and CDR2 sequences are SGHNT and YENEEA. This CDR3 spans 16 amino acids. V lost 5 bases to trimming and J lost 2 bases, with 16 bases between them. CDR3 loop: CASSPWTGDTYNEQFF. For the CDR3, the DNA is TGTGCCAGCAGCCCCTGGACGGGGGATACCTACAATGAGCAGTTCTTC.

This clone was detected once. CDR3 DNA: TGTGCCAGTAGTATGGGGTTTCGGGGCAATCAGCCCCAGCATTTT. It yields the protein CASSMGFRGNQPQHF. This sequence joins TRBV19 and TRBJ1-5; the D is unclear. Germline V gene sequence: CDR1 LNHDA, CDR2 SQIVND (reference sequence). Trimming removed 3 bases at V and 2 bases at J, with 11 bases between. This CDR3 has 15 residues.

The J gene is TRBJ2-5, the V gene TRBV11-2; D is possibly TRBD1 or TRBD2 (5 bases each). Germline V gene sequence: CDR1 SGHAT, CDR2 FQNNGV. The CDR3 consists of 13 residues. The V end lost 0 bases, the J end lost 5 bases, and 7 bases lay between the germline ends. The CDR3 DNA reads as TGTGCCAGCAGCTTAGAGTGGGGGGAGACCCAGTACTTC. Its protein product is CASSLEWGETQYF. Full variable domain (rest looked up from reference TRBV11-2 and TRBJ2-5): EAGVAQSPRYKIIEKRQSVAFWCNPISGHATLYWYQQILGQGPKLLIQFQNNGVVDDSQLPKDRFSAERLKGVDSTLKIQPAKLEDSAVYLCASSLEWGETQYFGPGTRLLVL.

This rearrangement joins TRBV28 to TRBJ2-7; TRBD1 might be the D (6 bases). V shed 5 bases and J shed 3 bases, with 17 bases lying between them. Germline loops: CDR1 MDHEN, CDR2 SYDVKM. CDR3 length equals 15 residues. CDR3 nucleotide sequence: TGTGCCAGCAGTCCCCTACAGGGTCTTAGCTACGAGCAGTACTTC. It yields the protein CASSPLQGLSYEQYF.